This T cell receptor (beta chain) was captured by sequencing in a study of OX40 agonist ivuxolimab in advanced cancers. For the wider study: Ivuxolimab was a fully human IgG2 agonistic monoclonal antibody targeting the costimulatory receptor OX40 (CD134). Intravenous ivuxolimab was administered to patients every 2 weeks at six dose levels: 0.01, 0.1, 0.3, 1.5, 3 and 10 mg/kg. Among the roughly 52 dose-escalation patients, around 19 had hepatocellular carcinoma, 15 melanoma, 9 renal cell carcinoma and 9 head and neck cancer. In the dose-escalation cohort, roughly 82% of patients were male, and the mean age was 60 years with a range of roughly 20 to 79. Patients were allowed to have had prior anti-PD-1, anti-PD-L1 or anti-CTLA-4 therapy, and approximately 40% of the dose-escalation patients had previously received checkpoint inhibitors. Three dose-escalation patients achieved partial responses, one with hepatocellular carcinoma and two with cutaneous melanoma. The purpose of peripheral TCRbeta sequencing was to test whether ivuxolimab changed TCR sequence diversity and led to clonal T-cell expansion. The monotherapy dose-escalation portion (N ≈ 50 patients) of the phase I ivuxolimab trial is reported in the paper.

Genomic DNA was isolated from the sorted cells so that the TCRbeta CDR3 region could be sequenced. The immunoSEQ Assay was used to sequence the TCRbeta CDR3 regions. The immuneACCESS repertoire file appears here via TCRdb, limited to in-frame rearrangements. These files lack a portion of the clones; in checked studies, under half of the deficit traces to unresolved V genes, and the cause of the others is not known. The sample profile shows roughly 50,000 clones; about 86% of them were found once. The top ten constitute around 1% of the sample. CDR1 SGHDT and CDR2 YYEEEE are derived from the germline V gene. V and J are truncated by 0 bases and 6 bases respectively, leaving an intervening sequence of 7 bases. The CDR3 sequence holds 12 residues, the cysteine and phenylalanine included. The sequence is cut down to CDR3 DNA, 36 bases in frame from base 1. The trial excluded patients who had a history of autoimmune disease or were on systemic immunosuppression. Peripheral blood for TCR sequencing was collected from all dose cohorts at baseline, on cycle 4 day 1, and on cycle 7 day 1. Samples came from an open-label, multicenter, first-in-human phase I dose-escalation trial of ivuxolimab. Adults with locally advanced or metastatic head and neck squamous cell, hepatocellular, melanoma or renal cell carcinoma were enrolled in the trial. Before TCR sequencing, CD4+ and CD8+ T cells were separately sorted from peripheral blood.

Comment on this clone: No antigen is known for it. No quality values exist for individual bases; no much larger clone is one base distant.

The research as a whole found: Low levels of normalized T-cell clonal expansion were also shown by some nonresponding patients. After ivuxolimab, more expanded clones were found on average in CD8+ T cells than in CD4+ T cells. At doses of 0.1 to 3.0 mg/kg, clonal expansion of both CD4+ and CD8+ T cells in blood was seen between baseline and week 6. Partial responders in the 0.1-3.0 mg/kg groups had among the lowest normalized peripheral clonal expansion, especially among CD8+ T cells. Which antigens the clonally expanded peripheral T cells were specific for was not determined.

Recombination joined TRBV5-6 with TRBJ2-7, with an unclear D gene assignment. The TCR sequence derives from an adult with an advanced solid tumor such as melanoma, head and neck, liver or kidney cancer. This specimen was CD4+ or CD8+ T cells sorted from blood, taken in a trial of the OX40 agonist ivuxolimab. The CDR3 region: CASSLGLFEQYF. Here is the DNA: TGTGCCAGCAGCTTGGGCCTCTTCGAGCAGTACTTC.